This T cell receptor beta chain was sequenced in a study of shared clonotypes between healthy human individuals. Whole-study context: The donor pool was made up of two women and three men aged 18 to 49.

Sequencing was performed on unsorted PBMC DNA using ten immunoSEQ deep assay plates. Clones were read by immunoSEQ multiplex PCR, and TCRdb kept only the in-frame ones, dropping some. The repertoire holds around 500,000 clones, with more than 75% as singletons. The CDR3 has 17 residues. The J segment lost 1 base and the V segment lost 3 bases, leaving 2 bases of the junction unmatched. Germline CDR1 is KGHSH and CDR2 is LQKENI. This clonotype originated in a woman aged 40 to 49 in good health. Some clones in this sample may be carry-over from other donors' samples. Sequenced sample: PBMCs. The rearrangement joins TRBV18 to TRBJ2-6; TRBD1 matches at 11 bases. Written as DNA, the CDR3 is TGTGCCAGCTCACCGCGGGACAGGGGGTCTGGGGCCAACGTCCTGACTTTC. Protein sequence: CASSPRDRGSGANVLTF.